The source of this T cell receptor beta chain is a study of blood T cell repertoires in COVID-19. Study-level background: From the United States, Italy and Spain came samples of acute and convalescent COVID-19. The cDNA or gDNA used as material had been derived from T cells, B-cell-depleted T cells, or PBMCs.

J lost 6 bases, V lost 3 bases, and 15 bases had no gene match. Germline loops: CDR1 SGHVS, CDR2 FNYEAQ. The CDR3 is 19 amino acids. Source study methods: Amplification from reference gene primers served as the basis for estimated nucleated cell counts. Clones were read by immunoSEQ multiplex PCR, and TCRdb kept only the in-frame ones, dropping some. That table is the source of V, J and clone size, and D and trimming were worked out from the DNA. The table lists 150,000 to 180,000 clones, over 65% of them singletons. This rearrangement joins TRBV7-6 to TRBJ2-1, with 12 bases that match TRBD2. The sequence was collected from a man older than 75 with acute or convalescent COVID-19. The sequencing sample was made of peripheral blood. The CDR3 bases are TGTGCCAGCAGCTTTAGTAGGACTAGCGGGGTGTCCTCGATCAATGAGCAGTTCTTC. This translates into CASSFSRTSGVSSINEQFF. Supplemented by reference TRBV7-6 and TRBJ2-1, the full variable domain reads GAGVSQSPRYKVTKRGQDVALRCDPISGHVSLYWYRQALGQGPEFLTYFNYEAQQDKSGLPNDRFSAERPEGSISTLTIQRTEQRDSAMYRCASSFSRTSGVSSINEQFFGPGTRLTVL.